This record looks at one TCR beta chain sequence and its context. This entry belongs to a study of T cell responses to AZD1222 COVID-19 vaccine. At the level of the study: Second-dose intervals near 4 or 12 weeks were combined.

Using immunoSEQ multiplex PCR, the repertoire was profiled, and TCRdb retains in-frame clones only, with some absent. This sample carries 200,000 or so clones, 88% of them seen once, and the ten largest clones take approximately 7.7%. Trimming took off 0 bases at V and 3 bases at J, with 13 bases between the two ends. Germline loops: CDR1 SGHNT, CDR2 YYREEE (reference sequence). The CDR3 covers 15 residues. The receptor's source is an adult in good health. The sequencing used peripheral blood, collected on day 0 of AZD1222 vaccination. The chain carries TRBV5-4 and TRBJ2-7; D is possibly TRBD1 (6 bases). The DNA of the CDR3 is TGTGCCAGCAGCTTGGGTGCAGGGGCTAACTACGAGCAGTACTTC. It yields the protein CASSLGAGANYEQYF.